This TCR beta chain stems from a study of early T cells in non-severe SARS-CoV-2 infection. The wider study: Sequencing of bulk RNA from unsorted whole blood was done, without chain pairing. General study findings and limits: Comparison of clonotypes with VDJdb favored anti-spike CD8 responses while missing private and CD4 specificities.

V dropped 4 bases and J dropped 7; count of bases not matched to a gene: 4. Germline CDR1 SGHNT, CDR2 YENEEA. CDR3 length: 13 amino acids. By share, this clonotype ranks as medium-sized. Its antigen is still unknown. Attachment of unique molecular identifiers to individual cDNA molecules was performed. Each CDR3 protein is one row after TCRdb ran MiXCR on the 5' RACE reads. This sample has around 37,000 distinct CDR3 sequences; roughly 9.3% occur once, and the top ten carry under 15%. This receptor was obtained from an adult who was a healthcare worker with PCR-confirmed SARS-CoV-2 infection or an uninfected control (not recorded which). The chain combines TRBV11-3 with TRBJ2-1; 7 nucleotides match TRBD1. The sequencing sample was made of whole blood. Here the CDR3 DNA reads TGTGCCAGCAGCTGGGGACAGACGAATGAGCAGTTCTTC. Residues: CASSWGQTNEQFF.